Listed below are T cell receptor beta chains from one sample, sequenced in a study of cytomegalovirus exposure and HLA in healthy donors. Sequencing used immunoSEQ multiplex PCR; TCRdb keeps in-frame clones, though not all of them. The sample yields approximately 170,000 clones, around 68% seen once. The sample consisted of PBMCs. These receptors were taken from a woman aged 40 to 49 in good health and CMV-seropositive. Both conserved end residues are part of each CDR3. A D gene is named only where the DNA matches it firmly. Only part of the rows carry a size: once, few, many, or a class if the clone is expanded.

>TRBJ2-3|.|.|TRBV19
CARPPGVRYTQYF
TGTGCCAGACCCCCGGGGGTGCGGTATACGCAGTATTTT
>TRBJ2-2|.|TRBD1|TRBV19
CASRDRGWNTGELFF
TGTGCCAGTAGGGACAGGGGATGGAACACCGGGGAGCTGTTTTTT
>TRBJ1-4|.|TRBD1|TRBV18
CASSPPDRGDEKLFF
TGTGCCAGCTCACCACCAGACAGGGGCGATGAAAAACTGTTTTTT
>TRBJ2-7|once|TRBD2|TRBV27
CASRSLAGEPYEQYF
TGTGCCAGCAGATCACTAGCGGGAGAACCCTACGAGCAGTACTTC
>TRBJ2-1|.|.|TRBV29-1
CSVEGFERYNEQFF
TGCAGCGTTGAAGGGTTTGAGCGATACAATGAGCAGTTCTTC
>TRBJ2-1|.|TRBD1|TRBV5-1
CASSPFRGQGVINEQFF
TGCGCCAGCAGCCCCTTTCGGGGACAGGGTGTCATCAATGAGCAGTTCTTC
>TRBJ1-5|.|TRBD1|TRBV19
CASSAGTGGEGQPQHF
TGTGCCAGTAGTGCCGGGACAGGGGGCGAGGGTCAGCCCCAGCATTTT
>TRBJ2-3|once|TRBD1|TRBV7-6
CASSLRGQGATDTQYF
TGTGCCAGCAGCCTCCGGGGACAGGGAGCGACAGATACGCAGTATTTT
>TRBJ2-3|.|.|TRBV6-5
CASGLPPTDTQYF
TGTGCCAGCGGACTTCCCCCCACAGATACGCAGTATTTT
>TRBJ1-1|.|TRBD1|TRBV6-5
CASRPPTGATEAFF
TGTGCCAGCAGACCACCTACAGGGGCCACTGAAGCTTTCTTT
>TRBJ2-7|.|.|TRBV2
CASNPGHGDYEQYF
TGTGCCAGCAATCCGGGACACGGGGACTACGAGCAGTACTTC
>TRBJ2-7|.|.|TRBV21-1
CASSKPFTSGRPSYEQYF
TGTGCCAGCAGCAAACCGTTTACTAGCGGGAGACCCTCCTACGAGCAGTACTTC
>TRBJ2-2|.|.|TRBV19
CASSERTETGELFF
TGTGCCAGTAGTGAGCGGACAGAAACCGGGGAGCTGTTTTTT
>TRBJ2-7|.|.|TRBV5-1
CASSLEDTYEQYF
TGCGCCAGCAGCTTGGAGGACACCTACGAGCAGTACTTC
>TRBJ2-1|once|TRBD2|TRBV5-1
CASSFGPLAGTTNEQFF
TGCGCCAGCAGCTTTGGTCCACTAGCGGGAACGACTAATGAGCAGTTCTTC
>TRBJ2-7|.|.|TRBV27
CASSFGQGYYEQYF
TGTGCCAGCAGTTTCGGTCAGGGGTACTACGAGCAGTACTTC